This T cell receptor beta chain was recorded in a study of graft-versus-host responses after intestinal transplantation. The overall study: Recipients had transplants, and these were multivisceral, liver-intestinal, or isolated intestinal. Tacrolimus and steroids were given for around 3 years to all recipients after anti-thymocyte globulin induction.

Graft tissue processing released intraepithelial and lamina propria lymphocytes. The study, taken as a whole, reports: Graft-donor T cell macrochimerism in patients accompanied high graft-versus-host to host-versus-graft clonal ratios in allografts. GvH clones were found in recipient marrow; some appeared first in ileum or blood.

Trimming took off 1 base at V and 4 bases at J, with 4 bases between the two ends. This CDR3 contains 13 residues. The germline V gene encodes CDR1 SGHAT and CDR2 FQNNGV. Repertoires were generated with immunoSEQ multiplex PCR, while TCRdb's copy carries only in-frame clones and drops some. The sample includes over 15,000 clones, around two thirds of them seen just once. A few counts support this clone. Its specificity is unknown. The sample was ileum tissue, taken 14 days after transplant. This receptor was identified in a human patient who received an intestinal transplant, so some T cells may come from the graft donor. The gene calls are TRBV11-2 and TRBJ2-2; D not certain. The CDR3 is CASSLATTGELFF. CDR3 DNA sequence: TGTGCCAGCAGCTTAGCTACCACCGGGGAGCTGTTTTTT.